The clone carrying this T cell receptor (beta chain) ranks as medium-sized (0.01 to 0.1%). Its cognate antigen is unknown. Time point in this sample: sample taken at primary tumor resection. This record belongs to a study of spatial heterogeneity in lung cancer. Germline V CDR1 and CDR2: SNHLY, FYNNEI. Trimming removed 1 base at V and 9 bases at J, with 10 bases between. The CDR3 extends over 12 amino acids. TCRdb called the 5' RACE reads again in MiXCR, with one record for every CDR3 protein. The sample includes about 3,000 distinct CDR3 sequences, approximately 16% of them seen just once. Findings and caveats of the study: Intratumoral expanded alpha and beta TCR counts were found to track tumor mutation counts.

The receptor's source is a male donor with early-stage non-small cell lung cancer. This sequence joins TRBV2 and TRBJ2-7; D gene uncertain. The sample here was lung tumor tissue, taken at surgery. Here the CDR3 DNA reads TGTGCCAGCAGTGAAGGAGTAGTCCCGCAGTACTTC. Its protein is CASSEGVVPQYF.